This TCR beta chain stems from a study of metastatic and nonmetastatic thyroid tumors. Looking at the study overall: The comparison covered peripheral blood and tumor or nodule tissue in malignant and benign thyroid patients.

Under the authors' procedure: Clinicopathological groups differed in CDR3, with these differences serving to build a distant-metastasis classifier for papillary thyroid cancer. MiXCR re-clonotyped the PCR reads for TCRdb. TCRdb, not the original authors, processed these V and J calls. The profile shows 40,000 to 50,000 clones, less than 5% of them singletons. The CDR3 consists of 12 residues. Per the germline V gene, CDR1 is MGHDK and CDR2 is SYGVNS. There were no patients who had received any treatment before thyroid surgery. This clone came up a few times. A much larger clone sits a single nucleotide away, making a read error possible.

The chain couples TRBV25-1 to TRBJ2-6, with D possibly being TRBD1 (5 bases). The sequenced material came from blood. The source is a female donor with papillary thyroid cancer or a benign thyroid nodule (not recorded which). Some clones in this sample may be carry-over from other donors' samples. CDR3 sequence: CASSAGANLLTF. The DNA for the CDR3 is TGTGCCAGCAGTGCTGGGGCCAACCTCCTGACTTTC. Full variable domain (outside the CDR3, taken from reference TRBV25-1 and TRBJ2-6): EADIYQTPRYLVIGTGKKITLECSQTMGHDKMYWYQQDPGMELHLIHYSYGVNSTEKGDLSSESTVSRIRTEHFPLTLESARPSHTSQYLCASSAGANLLTFGAGSRLTVL.